This TCR beta chain was documented in a study of blood T cell repertoires in COVID-19. The CDR3 is 15 residues long. V was cut by 1 base and J by 0 bases, with 7 bases left in between. The germline V gene encodes CDR1 MGHRA and CDR2 YSYEKL. Method: immunoSEQ multiplex PCR; TCRdb's copy keeps in-frame clones and lacks some. There are roughly 100,000 clones in the sample; around 86% occur only once, and 3.5% to 5% lies in the top ten. Sequenced: peripheral blood. The genes are TRBV4-1 and TRBJ1-5; D remains ambiguous. The TCR comes from a middle-aged man with acute or convalescent COVID-19. In nucleotides, the CDR3 is TGCGCCAGCAGCCAAGTCCAGGATAGCAATCAGCCCCAGCATTTT. This codes for CASSQVQDSNQPQHF.